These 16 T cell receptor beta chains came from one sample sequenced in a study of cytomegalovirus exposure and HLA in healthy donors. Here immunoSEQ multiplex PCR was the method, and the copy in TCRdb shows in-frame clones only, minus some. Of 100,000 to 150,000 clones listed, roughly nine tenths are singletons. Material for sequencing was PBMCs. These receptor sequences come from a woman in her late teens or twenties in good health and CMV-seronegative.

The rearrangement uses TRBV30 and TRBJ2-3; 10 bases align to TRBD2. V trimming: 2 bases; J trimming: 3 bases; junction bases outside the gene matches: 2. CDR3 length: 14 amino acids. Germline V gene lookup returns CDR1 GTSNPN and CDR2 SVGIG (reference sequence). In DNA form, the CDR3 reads TGTGCCTGGAGTAGCGGGGGGGGGACAGATACGCAGTATTTT. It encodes CAWSSGGGTDTQYF.

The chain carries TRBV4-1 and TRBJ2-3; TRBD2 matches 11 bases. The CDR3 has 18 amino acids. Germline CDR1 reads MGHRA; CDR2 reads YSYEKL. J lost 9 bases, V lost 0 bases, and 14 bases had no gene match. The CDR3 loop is CASSQDPRLAGLTETQYF. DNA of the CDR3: TGCGCCAGCAGCCAAGATCCCCGACTAGCGGGGTTAACGGAGACGCAGTATTTT.

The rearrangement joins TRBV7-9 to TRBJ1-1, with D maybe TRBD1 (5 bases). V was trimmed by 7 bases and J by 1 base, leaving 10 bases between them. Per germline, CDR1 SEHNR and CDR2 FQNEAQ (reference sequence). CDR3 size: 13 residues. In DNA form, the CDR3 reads TGTGCCAGCATGCAGGGCTCGAACACTGAAGCTTTCTTT. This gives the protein CASMQGSNTEAFF.

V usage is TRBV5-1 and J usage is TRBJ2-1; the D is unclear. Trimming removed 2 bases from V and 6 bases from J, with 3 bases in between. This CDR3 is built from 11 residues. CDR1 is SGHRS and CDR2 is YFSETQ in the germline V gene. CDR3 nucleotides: TGCGCCAGCAGCTTCGGCAATGAGCAGTTCTTC. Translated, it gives CASSFGNEQFF. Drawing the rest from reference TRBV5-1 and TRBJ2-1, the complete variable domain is KAGVTQTPRYLIKTRGQQVTLSCSPISGHRSVSWYQQTPGQGLQFLFEYFSETQRNKGNFPGRFSGRQFSNSRSEMNVSTLELGDSALYLCASSFGNEQFFGPGTRLTVL.

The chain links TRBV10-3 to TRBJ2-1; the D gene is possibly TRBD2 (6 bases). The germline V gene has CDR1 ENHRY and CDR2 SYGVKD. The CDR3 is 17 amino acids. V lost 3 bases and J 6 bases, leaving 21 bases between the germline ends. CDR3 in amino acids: CAISDTQAGAAGNEQFF. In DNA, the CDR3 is TGTGCCATCAGTGACACCCAAGCGGGCGCGGCGGGCAATGAGCAGTTCTTC.

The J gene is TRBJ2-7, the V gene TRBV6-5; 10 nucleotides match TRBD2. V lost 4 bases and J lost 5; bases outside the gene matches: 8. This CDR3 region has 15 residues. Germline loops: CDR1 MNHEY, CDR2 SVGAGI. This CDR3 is CASSFGGLASHEQYF. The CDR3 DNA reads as TGTGCCAGCAGTTTTGGGGGACTAGCGTCCCACGAGCAGTACTTC.

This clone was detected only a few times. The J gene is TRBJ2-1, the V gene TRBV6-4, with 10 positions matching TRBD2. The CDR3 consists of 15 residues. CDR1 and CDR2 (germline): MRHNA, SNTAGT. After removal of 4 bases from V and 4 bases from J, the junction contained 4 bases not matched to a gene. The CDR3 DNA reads TGTGCCAGCAGTGCACTAGCGGGGACATACAATGAGCAGTTCTTC. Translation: CASSALAGTYNEQFF.

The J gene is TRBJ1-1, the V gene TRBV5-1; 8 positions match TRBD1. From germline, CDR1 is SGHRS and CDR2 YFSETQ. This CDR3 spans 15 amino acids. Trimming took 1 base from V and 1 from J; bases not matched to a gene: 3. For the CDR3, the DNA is TGCGCCAGCAGCTTGTCCGGACAGGGGAACACTGAAGCTTTCTTT. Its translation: CASSLSGQGNTEAFF.

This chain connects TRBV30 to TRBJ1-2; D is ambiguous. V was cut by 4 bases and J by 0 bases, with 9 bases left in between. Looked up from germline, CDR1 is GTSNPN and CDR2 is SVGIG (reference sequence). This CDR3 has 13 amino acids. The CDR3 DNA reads TGTGCCTGGACAAGCGGAGCTAACTATGGCTACACCTTC. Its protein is CAWTSGANYGYTF.

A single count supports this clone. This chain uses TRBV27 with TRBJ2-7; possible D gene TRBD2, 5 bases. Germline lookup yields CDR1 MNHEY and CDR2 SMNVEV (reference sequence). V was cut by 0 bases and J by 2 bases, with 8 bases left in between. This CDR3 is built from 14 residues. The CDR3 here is CASSLSAGAYEQYF. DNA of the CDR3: TGTGCCAGCAGTTTATCGGCGGGCGCCTACGAGCAGTACTTC.

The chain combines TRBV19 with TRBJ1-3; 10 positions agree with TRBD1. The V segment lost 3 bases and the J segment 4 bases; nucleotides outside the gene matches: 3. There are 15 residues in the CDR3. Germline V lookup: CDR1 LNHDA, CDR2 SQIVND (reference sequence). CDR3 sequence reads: CASSIRQGAGNTIYF. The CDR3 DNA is TGTGCCAGTAGTATCCGACAGGGGGCCGGAAACACCATATATTTT.

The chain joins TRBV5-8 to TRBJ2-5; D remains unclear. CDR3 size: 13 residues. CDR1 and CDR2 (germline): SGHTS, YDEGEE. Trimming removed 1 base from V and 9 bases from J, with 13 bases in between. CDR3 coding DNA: TGTGCCAGCAGCTTGCCAGGCAGAGTGGCCCAGTACTTC. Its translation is CASSLPGRVAQYF.

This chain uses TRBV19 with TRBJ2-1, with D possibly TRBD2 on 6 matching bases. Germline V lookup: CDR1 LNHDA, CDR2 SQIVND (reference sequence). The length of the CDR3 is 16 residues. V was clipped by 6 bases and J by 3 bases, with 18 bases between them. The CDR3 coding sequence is TGTGCCAGTAGCCGGAGGCCGGGACTTAACTACAATGAGCAGTTCTTC. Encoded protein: CASSRRPGLNYNEQFF.

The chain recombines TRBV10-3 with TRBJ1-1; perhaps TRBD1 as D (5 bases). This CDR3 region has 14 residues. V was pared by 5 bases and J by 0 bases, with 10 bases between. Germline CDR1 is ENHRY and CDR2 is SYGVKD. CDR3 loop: CAISRGYMNTEAFF. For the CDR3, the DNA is TGTGCCATCAGTCGGGGGTACATGAACACTGAAGCTTTCTTT.

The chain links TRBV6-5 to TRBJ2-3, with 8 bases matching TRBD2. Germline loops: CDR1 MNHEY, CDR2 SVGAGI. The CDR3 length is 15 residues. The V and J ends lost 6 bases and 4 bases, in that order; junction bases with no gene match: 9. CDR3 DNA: TGTGCCAGCAGACGAAAACTAGCGGAGGCAGATACGCAGTATTTT. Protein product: CASRRKLAEADTQYF.

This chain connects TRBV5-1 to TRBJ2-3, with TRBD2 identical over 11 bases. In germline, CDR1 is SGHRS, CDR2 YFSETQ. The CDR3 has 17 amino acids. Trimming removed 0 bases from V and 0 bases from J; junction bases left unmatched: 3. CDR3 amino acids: CASSLVSGGASTDTQYF. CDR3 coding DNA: TGCGCCAGCAGCTTGGTTAGCGGGGGGGCTAGCACAGATACGCAGTATTTT.